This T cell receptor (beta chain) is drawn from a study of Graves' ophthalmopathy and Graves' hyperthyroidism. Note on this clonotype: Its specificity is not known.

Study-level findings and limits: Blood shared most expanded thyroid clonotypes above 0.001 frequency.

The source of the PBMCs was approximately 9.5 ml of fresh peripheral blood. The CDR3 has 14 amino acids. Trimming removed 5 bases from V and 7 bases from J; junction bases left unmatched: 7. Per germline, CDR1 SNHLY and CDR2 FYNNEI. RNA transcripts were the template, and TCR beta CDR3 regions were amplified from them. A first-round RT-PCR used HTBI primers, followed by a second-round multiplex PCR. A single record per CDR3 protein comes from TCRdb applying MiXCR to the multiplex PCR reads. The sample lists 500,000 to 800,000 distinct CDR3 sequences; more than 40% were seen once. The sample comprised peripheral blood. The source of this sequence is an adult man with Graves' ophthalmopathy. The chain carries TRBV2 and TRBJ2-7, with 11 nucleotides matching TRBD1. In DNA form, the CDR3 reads TGTGCCAGCAGTAGGGGGACAGGGGGGGATGAGCAGTACTTC. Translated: CASSRGTGGDEQYF.